This T cell receptor (beta chain) was retrieved from a study of Ad26.COV2.S vaccination and SARS-CoV-2 variants. Points from the study as a whole: Assessments of TCR breadth and depth may have underestimated the total T cell responses.

This CDR3 comprises 18 residues. With V trimmed by 6 bases and J by 0 bases, 7 bases remained unmatched. From germline, CDR1 is ENHRY and CDR2 SYGVKD. For this clone: No antigen is known for it.

Stated treatment: around 19 received Ad26.COV2.S at low or high dose, single or two shots; about 5 received placebo; per-sample allocation not given. Samples came from day 63 after the first vaccine or placebo injection. Assay used: immunoSEQ multiplex PCR; TCRdb lists only in-frame clones, some missing. The repertoire includes around 270,000 clones, approximately 90% of them detected once, and roughly 3% sits in the top ten. This sequence was found in a person aged 18-60 years who received the Ad26.COV2.S COVID-19 vaccine or a placebo. The chain employs TRBV10-3 and TRBJ2-3; 15 bases agree with TRBD2. Sequencing was performed on peripheral blood, taken in a trial of Ad26.COV2.S vaccine versus placebo. This CDR3 reads CAIRRTSGRVSSTDTQYF. The CDR3 DNA reads as TGTGCCATCAGGAGGACTAGCGGGAGGGTCTCTAGCACAGATACGCAGTATTTT.